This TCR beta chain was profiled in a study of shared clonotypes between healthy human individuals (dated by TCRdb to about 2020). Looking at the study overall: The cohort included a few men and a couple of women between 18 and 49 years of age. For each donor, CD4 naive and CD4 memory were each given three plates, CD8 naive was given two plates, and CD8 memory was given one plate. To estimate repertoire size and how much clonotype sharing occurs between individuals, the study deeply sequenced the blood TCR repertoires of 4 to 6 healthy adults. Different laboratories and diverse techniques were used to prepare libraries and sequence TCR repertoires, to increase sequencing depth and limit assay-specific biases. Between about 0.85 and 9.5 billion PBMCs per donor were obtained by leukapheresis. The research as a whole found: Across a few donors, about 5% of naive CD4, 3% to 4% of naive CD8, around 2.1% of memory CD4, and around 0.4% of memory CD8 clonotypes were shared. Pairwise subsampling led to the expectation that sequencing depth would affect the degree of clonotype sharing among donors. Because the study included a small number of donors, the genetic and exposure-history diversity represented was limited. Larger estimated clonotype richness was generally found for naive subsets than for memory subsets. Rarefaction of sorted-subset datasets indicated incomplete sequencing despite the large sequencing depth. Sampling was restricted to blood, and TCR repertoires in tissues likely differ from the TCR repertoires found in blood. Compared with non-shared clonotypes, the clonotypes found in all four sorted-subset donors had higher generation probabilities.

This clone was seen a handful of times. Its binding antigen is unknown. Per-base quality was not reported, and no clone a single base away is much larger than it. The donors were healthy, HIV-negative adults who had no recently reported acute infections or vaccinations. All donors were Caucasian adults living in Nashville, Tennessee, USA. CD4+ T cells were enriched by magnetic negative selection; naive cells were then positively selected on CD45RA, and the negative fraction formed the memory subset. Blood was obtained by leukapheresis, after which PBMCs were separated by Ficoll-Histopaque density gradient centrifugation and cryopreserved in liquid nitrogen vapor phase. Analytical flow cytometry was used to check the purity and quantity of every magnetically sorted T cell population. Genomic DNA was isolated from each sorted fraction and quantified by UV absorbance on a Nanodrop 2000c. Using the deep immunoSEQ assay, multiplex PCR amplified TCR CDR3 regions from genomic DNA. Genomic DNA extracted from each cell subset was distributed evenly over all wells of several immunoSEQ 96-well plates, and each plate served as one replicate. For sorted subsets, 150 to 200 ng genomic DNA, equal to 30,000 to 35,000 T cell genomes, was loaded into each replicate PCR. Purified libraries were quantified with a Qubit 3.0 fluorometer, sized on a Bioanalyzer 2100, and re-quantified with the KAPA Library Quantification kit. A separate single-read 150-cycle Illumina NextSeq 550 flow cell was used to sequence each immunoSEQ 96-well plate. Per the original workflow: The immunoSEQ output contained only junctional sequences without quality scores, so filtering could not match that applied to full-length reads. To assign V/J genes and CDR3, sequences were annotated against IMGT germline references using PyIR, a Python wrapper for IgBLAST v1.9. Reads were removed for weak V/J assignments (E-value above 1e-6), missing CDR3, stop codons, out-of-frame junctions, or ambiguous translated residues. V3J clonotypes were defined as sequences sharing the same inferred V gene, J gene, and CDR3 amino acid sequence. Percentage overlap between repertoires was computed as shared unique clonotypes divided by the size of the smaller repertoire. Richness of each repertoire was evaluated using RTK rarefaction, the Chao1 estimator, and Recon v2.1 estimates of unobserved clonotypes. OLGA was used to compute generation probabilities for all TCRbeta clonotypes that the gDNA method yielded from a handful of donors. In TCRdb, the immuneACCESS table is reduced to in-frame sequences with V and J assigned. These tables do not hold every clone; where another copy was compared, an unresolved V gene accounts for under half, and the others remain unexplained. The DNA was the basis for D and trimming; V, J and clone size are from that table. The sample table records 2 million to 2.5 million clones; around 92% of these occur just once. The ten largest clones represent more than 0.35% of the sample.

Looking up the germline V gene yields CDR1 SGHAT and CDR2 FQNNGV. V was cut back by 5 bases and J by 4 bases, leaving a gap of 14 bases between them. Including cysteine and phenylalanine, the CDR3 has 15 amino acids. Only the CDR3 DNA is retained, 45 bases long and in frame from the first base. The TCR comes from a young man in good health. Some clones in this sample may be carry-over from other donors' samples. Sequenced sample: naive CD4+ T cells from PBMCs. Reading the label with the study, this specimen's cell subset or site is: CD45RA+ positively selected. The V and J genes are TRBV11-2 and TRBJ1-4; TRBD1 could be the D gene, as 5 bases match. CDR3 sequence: CASSPTSGLNEKLFF. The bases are TGTGCCAGCAGCCCGACCTCGGGGCTTAATGAAAAACTGTTTTTT. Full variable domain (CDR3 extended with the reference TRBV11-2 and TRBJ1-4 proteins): EAGVAQSPRYKIIEKRQSVAFWCNPISGHATLYWYQQILGQGPKLLIQFQNNGVVDDSQLPKDRFSAERLKGVDSTLKIQPAKLEDSAVYLCASSPTSGLNEKLFFGSGTQLSVL.